This T cell receptor (beta chain) came from a study of shared T cell receptors in the human thymus. Data came from immunoSEQ multiplex PCR; TCRdb stores just in-frame clones and leaves some out. The table has about 540,000 clones, approximately 80% seen once. Germline V gives CDR1 SGHNT, CDR2 YYREEE (reference sequence). This CDR3 spans 15 amino acids. V lost 4 bases and J lost 5; bases outside the gene matches: 7. These records were also assigned to another study, of human thymus T cells. That report adds: Thymus tissue for the work was resected from patients undergoing corrective heart surgery. There appeared to be biased usage of V and J genes in thymic and blood repertoires. Unrelated individuals were reported by related research to share highly overlapping thymic repertoires.

The sequenced sample consisted of thymocytes. The chain recombines TRBV5-4 with TRBJ2-1; 9 bases line up with TRBD2. This sequence was found in a boy less than two years old with a congenital heart defect. CDR3 coding DNA: TGTGCCAGCAGCATTTCTAGCGGGAACAACAATGAGCAGTTCTTC. Translating gives CASSISSGNNNEQFF.